This T cell receptor beta chain is drawn from a study of cytomegalovirus exposure and HLA in healthy donors. Looked up from germline, CDR1 is SEHNR and CDR2 is FQNEAQ (reference sequence). The CDR3 loop spans 12 amino acids. V gave up 5 bases and J gave up 1 base, with 5 bases separating them. With 60 Vbeta and 13 Jbeta primers, the PCR was carried out. Using immunoSEQ multiplex PCR, the repertoire was profiled, and TCRdb retains in-frame clones only, with some absent. The sample table includes about 43,000 clones. The rearrangement joins TRBV7-9 to TRBJ1-1; D is perhaps TRBD1 (5 bases). Material for sequencing was PBMCs. The receptor was derived from a woman aged 25 to 39 in good health and CMV-seronegative. DNA of the CDR3: TGTGCCAGCAGCCAGGGGAACACTGAAGCTTTCTTT. It encodes CASSQGNTEAFF.